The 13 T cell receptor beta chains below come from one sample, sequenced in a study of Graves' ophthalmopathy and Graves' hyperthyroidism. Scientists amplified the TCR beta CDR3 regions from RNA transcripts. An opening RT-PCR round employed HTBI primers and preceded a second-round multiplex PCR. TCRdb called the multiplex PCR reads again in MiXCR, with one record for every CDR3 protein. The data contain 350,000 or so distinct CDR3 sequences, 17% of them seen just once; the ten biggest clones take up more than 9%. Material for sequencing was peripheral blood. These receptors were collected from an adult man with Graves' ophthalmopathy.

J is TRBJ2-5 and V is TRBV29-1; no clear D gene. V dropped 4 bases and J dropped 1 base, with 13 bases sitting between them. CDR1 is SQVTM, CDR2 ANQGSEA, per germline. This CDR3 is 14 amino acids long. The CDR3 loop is CSVGRRGGQETQYF. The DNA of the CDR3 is TGCAGCGTTGGGCGGCGCGGCGGCCAAGAGACCCAGTACTTC.

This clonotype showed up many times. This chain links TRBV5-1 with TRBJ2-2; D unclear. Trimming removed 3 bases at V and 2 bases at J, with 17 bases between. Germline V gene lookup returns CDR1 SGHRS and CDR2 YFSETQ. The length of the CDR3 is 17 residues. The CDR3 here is CASSYYKGSLNTGELFF. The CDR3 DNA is TGCGCCAGCAGCTACTACAAGGGTTCCCTCAACACCGGGGAGCTGTTTTTT.

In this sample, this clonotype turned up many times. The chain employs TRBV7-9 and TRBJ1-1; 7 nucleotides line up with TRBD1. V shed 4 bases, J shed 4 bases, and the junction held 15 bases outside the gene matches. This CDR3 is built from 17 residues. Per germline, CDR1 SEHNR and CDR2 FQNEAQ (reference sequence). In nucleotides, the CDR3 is TGTGCCAGCAGCTCCCGACAGGGTTCCTTTGAGCCCACTGAAGCTTTCTTT. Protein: CASSSRQGSFEPTEAFF.

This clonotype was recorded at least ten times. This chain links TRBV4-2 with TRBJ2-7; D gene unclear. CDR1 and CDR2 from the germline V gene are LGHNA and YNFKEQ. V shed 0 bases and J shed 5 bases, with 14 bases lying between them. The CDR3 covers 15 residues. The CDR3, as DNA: TGTGCCAGCAGCCAAGACCAGGTTCAGTTCAACGAGCAGTACTTC. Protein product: CASSQDQVQFNEQYF.

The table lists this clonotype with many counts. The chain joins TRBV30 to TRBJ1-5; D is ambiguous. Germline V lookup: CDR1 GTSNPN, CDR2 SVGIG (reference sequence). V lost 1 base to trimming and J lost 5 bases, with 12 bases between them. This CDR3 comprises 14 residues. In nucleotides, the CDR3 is TGTGCCTGGAGTGCGGGTGGGTCGCATCAGCCCCAGCATTTT. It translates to CAWSAGGSHQPQHF.

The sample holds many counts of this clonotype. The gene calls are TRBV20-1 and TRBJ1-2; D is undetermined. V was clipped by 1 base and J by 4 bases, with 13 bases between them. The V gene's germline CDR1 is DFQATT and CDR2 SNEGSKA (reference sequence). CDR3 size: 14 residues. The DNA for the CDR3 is TGCAGTGCTAGAGCCTTCTCTGTGGGCTATGGCTACACCTTC. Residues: CSARAFSVGYGYTF.

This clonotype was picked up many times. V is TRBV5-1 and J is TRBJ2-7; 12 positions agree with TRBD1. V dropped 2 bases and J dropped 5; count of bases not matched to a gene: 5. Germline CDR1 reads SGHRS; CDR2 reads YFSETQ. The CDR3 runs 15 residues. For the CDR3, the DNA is TGCGCCAGCAGCTTTGGGACAGGGGGCCTGAACGAGCAGTACTTC. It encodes CASSFGTGGLNEQYF.

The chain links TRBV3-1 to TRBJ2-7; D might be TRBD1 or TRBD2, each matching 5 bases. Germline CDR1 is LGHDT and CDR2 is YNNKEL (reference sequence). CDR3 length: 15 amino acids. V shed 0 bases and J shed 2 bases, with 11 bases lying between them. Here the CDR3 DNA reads TGTGCCAGCAGCCAAGAATCGGGGCCTACCTACGAGCAGTACTTC. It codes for CASSQESGPTYEQYF.

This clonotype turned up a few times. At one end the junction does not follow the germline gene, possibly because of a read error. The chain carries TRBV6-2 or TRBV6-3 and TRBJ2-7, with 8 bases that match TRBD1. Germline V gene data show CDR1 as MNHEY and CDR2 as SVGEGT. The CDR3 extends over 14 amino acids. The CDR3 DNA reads TGTGCCAGCAGTTCGTACCGGGACAGGATCTCTCTTTCTTTC. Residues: CASSSYRDRISLSF.

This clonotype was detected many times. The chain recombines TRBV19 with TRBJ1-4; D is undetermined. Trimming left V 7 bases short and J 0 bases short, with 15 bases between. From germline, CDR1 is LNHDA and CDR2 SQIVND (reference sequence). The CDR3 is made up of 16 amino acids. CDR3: CASNHRTAATNEKLFF. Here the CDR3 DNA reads TGTGCCAGTAATCACAGAACGGCGGCAACTAATGAAAAACTGTTTTTT. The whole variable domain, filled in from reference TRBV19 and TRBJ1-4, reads DGGITQSPKYLFRKEGQNVTLSCEQNLNHDAMYWYRQDPGQGLRLIYYSQIVNDFQKGDIAEGYSVSREKKESFPLTVTSAQKNPTAFYLCASNHRTAATNEKLFFGSGTQLSVL.

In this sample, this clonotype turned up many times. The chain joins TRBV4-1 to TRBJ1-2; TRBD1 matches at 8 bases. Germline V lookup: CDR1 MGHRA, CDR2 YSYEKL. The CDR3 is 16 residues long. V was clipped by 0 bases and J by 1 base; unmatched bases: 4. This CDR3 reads CASSQEIGQGNYGYTF. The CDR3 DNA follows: TGCGCCAGCAGCCAAGAAATCGGACAGGGTAACTATGGCTACACCTTC.

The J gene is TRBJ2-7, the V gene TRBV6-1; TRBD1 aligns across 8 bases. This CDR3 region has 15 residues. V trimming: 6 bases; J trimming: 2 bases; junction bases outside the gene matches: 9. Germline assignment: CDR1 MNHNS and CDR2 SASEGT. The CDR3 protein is CASSKNRDRTYEQYF. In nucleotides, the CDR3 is TGTGCCAGCAGCAAAAACCGGGACAGGACCTACGAGCAGTACTTC.

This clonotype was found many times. The CDR3 DNA sequence: TGTGCCAGCAGTTCTCACAGGGGAGAGCAGTACTTC. It codes for CASSSHRGEQYF. The chain uses TRBV6-2 or TRBV6-3 and TRBJ2-7; TRBD1 agrees at 7 bases. Germline trimming cut 4 bases from V and 7 bases from J; bases unmatched to any gene: 4. The CDR3 has 12 residues. The germline CDR1 and CDR2 sequences are MNHEY and SVGEGT.